These 8 T cell receptor beta chains were sequenced from one sample in a study of tissue T cells after allogeneic stem cell transplantation. Assay: immunoSEQ multiplex PCR; the TCRdb copy retains only in-frame clones and omits some. The sample consists of around 7,500 clones, over 45% of them appearing once. Time point denoted: mouse harvest day 7 after allogeneic transplant. Each mouse received 10^7 T-cell-depleted marrow cells plus 10^6 splenic CD5+ T cells by tail vein. Source material: gut tissue. These receptors originate from a female BALB/c mouse given C57BL/6 T cells with graft-versus-host disease after an allogeneic hematopoietic cell transplant.

As to this clone: Gene names refer to mouse genes. Read sequence stops 1 residue before the CDR3 end, and the germline J gene provides the missing end. The same CDR3 arises from other DNA sequences in this sample as well. V usage is TRBV26 and J usage is TRBJ2-1, with a tentative D call TRBD2 (6 bases). V lost 3 bases and J 0 bases, leaving 9 bases between the germline ends. CDR3 length equals 15 residues. Per the germline V gene, CDR1 is KGHPV and CDR2 is FQNQEV (reference sequence). CDR3 DNA, as far as it was read: TGTGCCAGCAGTCTACTGGGATATAACTATGCTGAGCAGTTC. It yields the protein CASSLLGYNYAEQF. The entire CDR3 protein reads CASSLLGYNYAEQFF.

This clone occurred a few times. The gene names given are mouse names. The read falls 1 residue short of the CDR3 end, and the missing part is taken from the germline J gene. V gene TRBV21 combines with J gene TRBJ2-2, with 9 bases identical to TRBD2. TRBV21 is an ORF, and what it does is uncertain. The CDR3 contains 16 residues. The junction had 3 bases not matched to a gene; V was cut back by 4 bases and J by 0 bases. The CDR3 DNA, read in part, is TGTGCTAGCAGTCCAAGACTGGGGGCAAACACCGGGCAGCTCTAC. The encoded protein is CASSPRLGANTGQLY. The whole CDR3 sequence is CASSPRLGANTGQLYF.

This clone has more than one count but fewer than ten. Here the gene names and germline are mouse. The read is 1 residue too short to cover the CDR3 end, so that end is filled in from the germline J gene. This sequence joins TRBV16 and TRBJ1-3; the match to TRBD1 covers 8 bases. The CDR3 is 14 amino acids. The trim removed 5 bases at V and 2 bases at J, leaving 2 bases unmatched. Germline values: CDR1 SGHSA, CDR2 FRNQAP. Incomplete CDR3 DNA: TGTGCAAGCAGCGAACAGGGGGCTGGAAATACGCTCTAT. It specifies CASSEQGAGNTLY. The whole CDR3 sequence reads CASSEQGAGNTLYF.

This clone was counted between two and nine times. Mouse gene names apply. The read terminates 1 residue ahead of where the CDR3 ends, so the germline J gene completes it. The chain has TRBV3 and TRBJ2-7; D unresolved. Deletions cut 1 base from V and 4 bases from J, with 5 bases between. Germline lookup yields CDR1 SNHLY and CDR2 FYNGKV (reference sequence). The CDR3 is 12 residues long. CDR3 in amino acids: CASSLGGYEQYF. Incomplete CDR3 DNA: TGTGCCAGCAGCTTAGGTGGATATGAACAGTAC.

As to this clone: Gene names refer to mouse genes. The CDR3 end is not reached by the read, which stops 1 residue before it; the germline J gene fills it in. V and J are TRBV26 and TRBJ2-1, with 11 positions matching TRBD1. V was pared by 5 bases and J by 8 bases, with 2 bases of the junction left unmatched. CDR3 length: 13 amino acids. Germline lookup yields CDR1 KGHPV and CDR2 FQNQEV (reference sequence). Partial CDR3 DNA: TGTGCCAGCAGTAGGGACAGGGGGACTGAGCAGTTC. This codes for CASSRDRGTEQF. Given in full, the CDR3 is CASSRDRGTEQFF.

Relative to its sample, this clone is medium-sized (0.01 to 0.1%). Gene names and germline refer to mouse. The read terminates 1 residue before the CDR3 end, so the remaining end is supplied by the germline J gene. V and J are TRBV2 and TRBJ2-7; D is perhaps TRBD2 (6 bases). This CDR3 comprises 14 residues. The germline gives CDR1 LGHNA, CDR2 YSYQKL. The V gene lost 0 bases and the J gene lost 2 bases, with 8 bases spanning the gap. The CDR3 spells CASSQDAGAYEQYF. The CDR3 DNA, read in part, is TGTGCCAGCAGCCAAGACGCTGGGGCCTATGAACAGTAC.

On this clone itself: Genes here carry mouse names. The read falls 1 residue short of the CDR3 end, and the missing part is taken from the germline J gene. The chain employs TRBV12-2 and TRBJ1-1, with D unresolved. From germline, CDR1 is SGHLS and CDR2 HYDKME. There are 13 residues in the CDR3. Trimming pared 3 bases from V and 1 base from J, leaving 8 bases between. The sequenced CDR3 bases are TGTGCCAGCTCTATCGACATAAACACAGAAGTCTTC. Translation gives CASSIDINTEVF. The complete CDR3 sequence is CASSIDINTEVFF.

This clone has just one count. Gene names are mouse gene names. The CDR3 end is not reached by the read, which stops 1 residue before it; the germline J gene fills it in. This chain joins TRBV13-2 and TRBJ2-5; no definite D call. Per germline, CDR1 NNHNN and CDR2 SYGAGS (reference sequence). This CDR3 is built from 16 residues. V lost 0 bases to trimming and J lost 0 bases, with 11 bases between them. The covered CDR3 bases are TGTGCCAGCGGTGATGCGCTGGAGGGTAACCAAGACACCCAGTAC. This translates into CASGDALEGNQDTQY. Given in full, the CDR3 is CASGDALEGNQDTQYF.